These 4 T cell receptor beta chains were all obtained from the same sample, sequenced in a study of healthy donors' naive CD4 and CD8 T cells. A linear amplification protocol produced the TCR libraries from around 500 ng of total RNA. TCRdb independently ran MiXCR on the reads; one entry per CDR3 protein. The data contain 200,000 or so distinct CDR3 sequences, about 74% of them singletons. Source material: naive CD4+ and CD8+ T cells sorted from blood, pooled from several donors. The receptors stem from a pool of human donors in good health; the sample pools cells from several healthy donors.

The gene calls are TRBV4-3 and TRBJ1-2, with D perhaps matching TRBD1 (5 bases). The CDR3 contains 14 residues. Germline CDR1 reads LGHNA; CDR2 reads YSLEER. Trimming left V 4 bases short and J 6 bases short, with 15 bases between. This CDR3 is CASSRYKGYDGYTF. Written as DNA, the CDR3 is TGCGCCAGCAGCCGGTATAAGGGGTATGATGGCTACACCTTC.

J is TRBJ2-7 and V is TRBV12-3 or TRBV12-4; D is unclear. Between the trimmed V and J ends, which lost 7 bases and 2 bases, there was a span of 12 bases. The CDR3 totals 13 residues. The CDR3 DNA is TGTGCCAGCACAGATACAGTGACCTACGAGCAGTACTTC. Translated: CASTDTVTYEQYF.

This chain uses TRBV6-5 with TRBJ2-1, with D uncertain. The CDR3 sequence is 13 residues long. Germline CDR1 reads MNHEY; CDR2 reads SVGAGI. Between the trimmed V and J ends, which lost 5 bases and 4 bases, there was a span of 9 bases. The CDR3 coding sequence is TGTGCCAGCAGTATATACCCTTACAATGAGCAGTTCTTC. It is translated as CASSIYPYNEQFF.

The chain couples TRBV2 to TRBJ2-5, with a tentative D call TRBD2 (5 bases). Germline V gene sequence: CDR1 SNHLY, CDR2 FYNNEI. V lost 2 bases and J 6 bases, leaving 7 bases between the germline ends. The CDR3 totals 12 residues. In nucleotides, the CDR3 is TGTGCCAGCAGTGAACTAGCCAAGACCCAGTACTTC. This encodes CASSELAKTQYF.